This TCR beta chain was found in a study of shared clonotypes between healthy human individuals. This CDR3 has 15 residues. The V gene lost 7 bases and the J gene lost 0 bases, with 15 bases spanning the gap. The germline gives CDR1 MNHEY, CDR2 SMNVEV (reference sequence). A word on this clone: Its antigen is unidentified.

Naive CD8 cells lacked CD45RO and underwent positive selection for CCR7, leaving out terminally differentiated effector memory CD45RA+ cells. Study-level findings and limits: Sequencing depth was a factor that was expected to affect clonotype sharing among donors.

Clones were sequenced by immunoSEQ multiplex PCR, and TCRdb holds only the in-frame ones, with some missing. The table lists around 1.9 million clones, around 93% of them singletons. Material for sequencing was naive CD8+ T cells from PBMCs. The V call is TRBV27, the J call TRBJ1-1; D unclear. The TCR comes from a man aged 18 to 29 in good health. Some clones in this sample may be carry-over from other donors' samples. The CDR3 nucleotides are TGTGCCAGCACCCGTGCCGGCGTGATGAACACTGAAGCTTTCTTT. Amino acids: CASTRAGVMNTEAFF.